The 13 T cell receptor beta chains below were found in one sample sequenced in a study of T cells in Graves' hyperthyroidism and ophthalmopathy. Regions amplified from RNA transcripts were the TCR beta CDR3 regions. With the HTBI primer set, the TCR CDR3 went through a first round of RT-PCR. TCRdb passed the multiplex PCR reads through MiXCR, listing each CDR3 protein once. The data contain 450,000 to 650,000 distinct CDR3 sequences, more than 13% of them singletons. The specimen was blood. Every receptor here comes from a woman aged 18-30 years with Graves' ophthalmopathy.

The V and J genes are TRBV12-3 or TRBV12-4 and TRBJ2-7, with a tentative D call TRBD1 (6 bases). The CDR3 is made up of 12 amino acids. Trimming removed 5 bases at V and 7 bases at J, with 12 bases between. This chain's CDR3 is CASSTQGREQYF. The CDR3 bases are TGTGCCAGCAGTACCCAGGGGCGGGAGCAGTACTTC.

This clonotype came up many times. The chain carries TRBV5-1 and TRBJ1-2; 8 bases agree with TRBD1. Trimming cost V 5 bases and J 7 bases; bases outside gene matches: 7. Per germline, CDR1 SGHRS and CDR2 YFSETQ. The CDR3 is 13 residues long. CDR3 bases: TGCGCCAGCAGGCTTGGGCAGGGGGCTGGCTACACCTTC. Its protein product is CASRLGQGAGYTF.

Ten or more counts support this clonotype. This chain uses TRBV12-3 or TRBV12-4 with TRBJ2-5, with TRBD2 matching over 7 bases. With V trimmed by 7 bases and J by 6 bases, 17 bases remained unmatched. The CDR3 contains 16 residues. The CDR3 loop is CASTPGDGGSLQTQYF. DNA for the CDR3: TGTGCCAGCACCCCGGGTGATGGCGGGAGCTTGCAGACCCAGTACTTC.

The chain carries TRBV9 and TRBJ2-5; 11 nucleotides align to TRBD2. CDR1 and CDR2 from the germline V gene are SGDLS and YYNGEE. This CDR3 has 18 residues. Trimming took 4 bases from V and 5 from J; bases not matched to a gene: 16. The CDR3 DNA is TGTGCCAGCAGCCCTAGAAGAGGGCTAGCGGGAGGAGGGGAGACCCAGTACTTC. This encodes CASSPRRGLAGGGETQYF.

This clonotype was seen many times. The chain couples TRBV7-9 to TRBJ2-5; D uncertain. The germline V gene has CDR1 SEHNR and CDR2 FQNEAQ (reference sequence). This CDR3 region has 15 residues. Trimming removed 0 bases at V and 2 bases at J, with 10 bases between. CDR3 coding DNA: TGTGCCAGCAGCTTAGCTGAGCTCGGGCAAGAGACCCAGTACTTC. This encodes CASSLAELGQETQYF.

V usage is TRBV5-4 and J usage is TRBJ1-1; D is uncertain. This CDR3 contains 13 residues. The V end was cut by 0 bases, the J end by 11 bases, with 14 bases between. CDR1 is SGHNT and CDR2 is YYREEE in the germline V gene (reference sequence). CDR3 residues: CASSLDGTVDAFF. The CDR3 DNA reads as TGTGCCAGCAGCTTGGATGGTACGGTTGATGCTTTCTTT.

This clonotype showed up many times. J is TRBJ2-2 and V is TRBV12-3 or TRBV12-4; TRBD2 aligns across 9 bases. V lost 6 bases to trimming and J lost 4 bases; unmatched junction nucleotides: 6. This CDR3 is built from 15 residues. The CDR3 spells CASREREVSTGELFF. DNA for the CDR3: TGTGCCAGCAGGGAGCGGGAGGTTTCCACCGGGGAGCTGTTTTTT.

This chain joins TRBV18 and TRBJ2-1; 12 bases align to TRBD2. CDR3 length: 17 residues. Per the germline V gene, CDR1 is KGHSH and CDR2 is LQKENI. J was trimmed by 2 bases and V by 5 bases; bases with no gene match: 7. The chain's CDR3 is CASSVPSGRVPYNEQFF. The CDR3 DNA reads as TGTGCCAGCTCAGTTCCTAGCGGGAGGGTCCCCTACAATGAGCAGTTCTTC.

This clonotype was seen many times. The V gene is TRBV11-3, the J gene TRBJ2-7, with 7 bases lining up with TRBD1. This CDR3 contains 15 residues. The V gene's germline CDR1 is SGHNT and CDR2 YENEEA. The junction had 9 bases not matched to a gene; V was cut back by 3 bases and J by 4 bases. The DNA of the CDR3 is TGTGCCAGCAGCTTTCGCCGACAGGGACAATACGAGCAGTACTTC. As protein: CASSFRRQGQYEQYF. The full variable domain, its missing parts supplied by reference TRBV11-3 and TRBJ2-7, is EAGVVQSPRYKIIEKKQPVAFWCNPISGHNTLYWYLQNLGQGPELLIRYENEEAVDDSQLPKDRFSAERLKGVDSTLKIQPAELGDSAVYLCASSFRRQGQYEQYFGPGTRLTVT.

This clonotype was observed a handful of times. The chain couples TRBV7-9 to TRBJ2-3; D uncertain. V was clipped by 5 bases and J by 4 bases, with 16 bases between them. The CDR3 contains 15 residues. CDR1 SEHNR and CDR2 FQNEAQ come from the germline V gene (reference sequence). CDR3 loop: CASSGWRSDPDTQYF. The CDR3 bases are TGTGCCAGCAGCGGCTGGCGTTCCGATCCAGATACGCAGTATTTT.

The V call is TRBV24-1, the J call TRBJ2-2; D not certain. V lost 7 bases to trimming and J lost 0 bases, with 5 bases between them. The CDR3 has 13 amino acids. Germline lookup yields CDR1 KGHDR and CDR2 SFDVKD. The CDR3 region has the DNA TGTGCCACCAGCAGCGCGAACACCGGGGAGCTGTTTTTT. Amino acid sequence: CATSSANTGELFF.

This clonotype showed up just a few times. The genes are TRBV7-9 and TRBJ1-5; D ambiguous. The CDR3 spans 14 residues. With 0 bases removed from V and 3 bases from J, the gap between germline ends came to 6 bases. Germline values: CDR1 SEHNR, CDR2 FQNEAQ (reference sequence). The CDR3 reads CASSLATTNQPQHF. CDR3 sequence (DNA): TGTGCCAGCAGCTTAGCGACAACCAATCAGCCCCAGCATTTT.

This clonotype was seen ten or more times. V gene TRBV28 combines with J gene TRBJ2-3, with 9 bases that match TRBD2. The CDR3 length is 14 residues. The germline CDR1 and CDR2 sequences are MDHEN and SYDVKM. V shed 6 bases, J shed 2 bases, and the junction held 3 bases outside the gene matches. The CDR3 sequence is CASSPSGTTDTQYF. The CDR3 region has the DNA TGTGCCAGCAGCCCTAGCGGGACCACAGATACGCAGTATTTT.